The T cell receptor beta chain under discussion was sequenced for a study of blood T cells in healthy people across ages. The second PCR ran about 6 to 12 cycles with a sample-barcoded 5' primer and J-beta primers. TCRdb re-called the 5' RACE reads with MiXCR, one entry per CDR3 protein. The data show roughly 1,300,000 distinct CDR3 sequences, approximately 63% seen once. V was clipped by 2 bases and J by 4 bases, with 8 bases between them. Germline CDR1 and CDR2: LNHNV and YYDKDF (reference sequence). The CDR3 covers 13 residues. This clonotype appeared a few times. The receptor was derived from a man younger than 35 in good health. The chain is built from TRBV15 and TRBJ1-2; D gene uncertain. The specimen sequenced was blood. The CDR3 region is CATSRSRGYGYTF. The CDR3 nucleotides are TGTGCCACCAGCAGATCTCGGGGCTATGGCTACACCTTC.